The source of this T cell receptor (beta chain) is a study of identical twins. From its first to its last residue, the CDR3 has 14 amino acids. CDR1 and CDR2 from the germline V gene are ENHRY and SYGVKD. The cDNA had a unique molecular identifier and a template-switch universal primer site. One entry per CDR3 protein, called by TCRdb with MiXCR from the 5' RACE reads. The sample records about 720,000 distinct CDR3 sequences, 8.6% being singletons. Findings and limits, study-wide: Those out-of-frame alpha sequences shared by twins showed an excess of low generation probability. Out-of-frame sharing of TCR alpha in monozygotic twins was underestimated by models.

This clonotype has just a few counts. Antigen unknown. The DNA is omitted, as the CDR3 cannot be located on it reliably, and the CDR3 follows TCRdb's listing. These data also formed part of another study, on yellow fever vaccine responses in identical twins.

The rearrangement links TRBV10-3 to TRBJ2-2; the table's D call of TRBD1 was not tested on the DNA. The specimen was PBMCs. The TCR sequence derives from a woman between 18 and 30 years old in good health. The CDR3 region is CAISESPSPELFFF.